The clone carrying this T cell receptor beta chain was recorded a few times. Unmatched junction bases numbered 8, after V lost 4 bases and J lost 7 bases. This CDR3 is built from 15 residues. Germline V gene data show CDR1 as SGHRS and CDR2 as YFSETQ. The data were obtained in a study of response to subunit inactivated influenza vaccine. One entry per CDR3 protein results from TCRdb running MiXCR on the RT-PCR reads. The sample carries about 520,000 distinct CDR3 sequences, about 25% recorded once. The genes are TRBV5-1 and TRBJ2-1; 10 bases map to TRBD2. The sequence came from a man aged 50 to 60 who received an inactivated influenza vaccine. The starting material was CD4+ T cells sorted from PBMCs, obtained around 5 days after vaccination. The CDR3: CASSQAGGPYNEQFF. CDR3 sequence (DNA): TGCGCCAGCAGCCAAGCGGGGGGGCCGTATAATGAGCAGTTCTTC.